Listed below are T cell receptor beta chains from one sample, sequenced in a study of radiotherapy plus CTLA-4 blockade in lung cancer. Profiling relied on immunoSEQ multiplex PCR, and the TCRdb table lists in-frame clones only, not all of them. The profile covers tens of thousands of clones, with roughly four fifths appearing a single time and around 10% taken by the ten largest. Material: peripheral blood, obtained from a patient treated with radiotherapy plus ipilimumab. The source of these receptors is a human donor with non-small cell lung cancer who had stable disease on radiotherapy plus ipilimumab. Both conserved end residues are part of each CDR3. Fields, in order: V gene, J gene, clone size, D gene, CDR3 DNA, CDR3 protein. A D gene is named only where the DNA matches it firmly. The size of a clone is reported for some rows only, either as once, few or many, or as a class for expanded clones.

TRBV7-9,TRBJ1-6,NA,NA,TGTGCCAGCAGCCTACGACCCCGGGATAATTCACCCCTCCACTTT,CASSLRPRDNSPLHF
TRBV5-4,TRBJ1-6,NA,NA,TGTGCCAGCAGCTTGATTGACAGAAATTCACCCCTCCACTTT,CASSLIDRNSPLHF
TRBV2,TRBJ1-5,many,NA,TGTGCCAGCAGTGAAACTGGTTTGGATCAGCCCCAGCATTTT,CASSETGLDQPQHF
TRBV10-3,TRBJ2-2,NA,NA,TGTGCCATCAGTGAGAGACAGTCCGGGGAGCTGTTTTTT,CAISERQSGELFF
TRBV14,TRBJ1-6,NA,NA,TGTGCCAGCAGCCATAGGAGCTCCTATAATTCACCCCTCCACTTT,CASSHRSSYNSPLHF
TRBV30,TRBJ1-3,NA,TRBD1,TGTGCCAGTCAGGGGGCTGCTGGAAACACCATATATTTT,CASQGAAGNTIYF
TRBV5-1,TRBJ2-6,NA,NA,TGCGCCAGCAGCTTGTCTGGACAGAGACTCTCTGGGGCCAACGTCCTGACTTTC,CASSLSGQRLSGANVLTF
TRBV6-4,TRBJ1-5,NA,NA,TGTGCCAGCAGCGTGGAGGGATTTAGCAATCAGCCCCAGCATTTT,CASSVEGFSNQPQHF
TRBV18,TRBJ1-4,NA,NA,TGTGCCAGCTCACCCTACAGCGCAACTAATGAAAAACTGTTTTTT,CASSPYSATNEKLFF
TRBV5-1,TRBJ1-6,NA,TRBD1,TGCGCCAGCAGCTTACCGGGACAGGGTTCACCCCTCCACTTT,CASSLPGQGSPLHF
TRBV6-1,TRBJ1-4,NA,NA,TGTGCCAGCAGCGGGGGATCGAATGAAAAACTGTTTTTT,CASSGGSNEKLFF
TRBV7-8,TRBJ2-3,NA,NA,TGTGCCAGCAGCCCCGGGGCAGATACGCAGTATTTT,CASSPGADTQYF
TRBV28,TRBJ2-2,once,NA,TGTGCCAGCAGTCTTCCCTGGCAGGGGAGGACCGGGGAGCTGTTTTTT,CASSLPWQGRTGELFF
TRBV6-6,TRBJ1-2,NA,NA,TGTGCCAGCAGTTACGATGACAGGAGAGCTAACTATGGCTACACCTTC,CASSYDDRRANYGYTF
TRBV27,TRBJ2-7,once,TRBD2,TGTGCCAGCAGTATTACACCGGGGGGTTACGAGCAGTACTTC,CASSITPGGYEQYF
TRBV7-2,TRBJ2-1,once,NA,TGTGCCAGCAGCTTAGGACCATACTCCTACAATGAGCAGTTCTTC,CASSLGPYSYNEQFF
TRBV5-1,TRBJ2-1,NA,NA,TGCGCCAGCAGCTTGGATTACAATGAGCAGTTCTTC,CASSLDYNEQFF
TRBV5-4,TRBJ2-2,NA,TRBD2,TGTGCCAGCAGCTTGGACGGGGGGACCGGGGAGCTGTTTTTT,CASSLDGGTGELFF
TRBV11-1,TRBJ1-4,few,NA,TGTGCCAGCACCTCCCTCGGATTTTGTGAAAAACTGTTTTTT,CASTSLGFCEKLFF
TRBV27,TRBJ2-2,NA,NA,TGTGCCAGCACCCCGACTGGGCGAACGAACACCGGGGAGCTGTTTTTT,CASTPTGRTNTGELFF
TRBV9,TRBJ2-2,few,NA,TGTGCCAGCACCTGGACGGCGAACACCGGGGAGCTGTTTTTT,CASTWTANTGELFF
TRBV28,TRBJ1-2,NA,TRBD1,TGTGCCAGCAGTTCCCCCGGCCCCAGACAGGGAGCTGGAGAGGATGGCTACACCTTC,CASSSPGPRQGAGEDGYTF
TRBV5-1,TRBJ1-3,NA,NA,TGCGCCAGCAGCTTTGGGAGGGGCTCTGGAAACACCATATATTTT,CASSFGRGSGNTIYF
TRBV10-2,TRBJ1-1,NA,TRBD1,TGCGCCAGCAGTACCCAGGGGGGAAGGGGGACTGAAGCTTTCTTT,CASSTQGGRGTEAFF
TRBV19,TRBJ1-2,once,TRBD1,TGTGCCAGTAGTGTCCGGGACAGAGTAGGCGGCTACACCTTC,CASSVRDRVGGYTF
TRBV4-1,TRBJ2-2,NA,NA,TGCGCCAGCAGCCAAGAAGGAAAGGGTCGGGAGCTGTTTTTT,CASSQEGKGRELFF
TRBV19,TRBJ2-5,NA,NA,TGTGCCAGTAGTATATCAGGGGCCTACAAAGAGACCCAGTACTTC,CASSISGAYKETQYF
TRBV7-8,TRBJ2-1,NA,TRBD1,TGTGCCAGCAGACCCGACAGGGGAGCTTACAATGAGCAGTTCTTC,CASRPDRGAYNEQFF
TRBV7-9,TRBJ1-4,NA,NA,TGTGCCAGCAGCTTAGGGACAGATAATGAAAAACTGTTTTTT,CASSLGTDNEKLFF
TRBV7-3,TRBJ2-6,NA,TRBD1,TGTGCCAGCAGAACAGGGGGCAGTGGGGCCAACGTCCTGACTTTC,CASRTGGSGANVLTF
TRBV13,TRBJ1-6,NA,NA,TGTGCCAGCAGCTGGGGCCCTCTCGGGTCACCCCTCCACTTT,CASSWGPLGSPLHF
TRBV29-1,TRBJ2-6,NA,NA,TGCAGCGTTGTATGGACCGTGAGCTCTGGGGCCAACGTCCTGACTTTC,CSVVWTVSSGANVLTF
TRBV2,TRBJ2-4,NA,NA,TGTGCCAGCAGTGAAGGATGGAAAAACATTCAGTACTTC,CASSEGWKNIQYF
TRBV18,TRBJ1-4,few,NA,TGTGCCAGCTCACCACAAGGGCTAGGAAGTGAAAAACTGTTTTTT,CASSPQGLGSEKLFF
TRBV11-2,TRBJ2-3,NA,TRBD2,TGTGCCAGCAGCTTATTTCCGGGACTAGCGGGTAAAGGAGATACGCAGTATTTT,CASSLFPGLAGKGDTQYF
TRBV4-2,TRBJ1-5,NA,NA,TGTGCCAGCAGCCAAGTATGGGATTTGGATCAGCCCCAGCATTTT,CASSQVWDLDQPQHF
TRBV9,TRBJ2-5,NA,NA,TGTGCCAGCAGCGTAGGCAGGGTACGCCAAGAGACCCAGTACTTC,CASSVGRVRQETQYF
TRBV5-5,TRBJ1-2,once,NA,TGTGCCAGCAGCTGGCCGGGACGTTTATCTCGAGGCTACACCTTC,CASSWPGRLSRGYTF
TRBV19,TRBJ1-1,NA,NA,TGTGCCAGTAGTATACCTCCGTTGCGGGGAGAAACTGAAGCTTTCTTT,CASSIPPLRGETEAFF
TRBV2,TRBJ2-3,NA,NA,TGTGCCAGCAGGGAAACAGATACGCAGTATTTT,CASRETDTQYF
TRBV6-5,TRBJ1-5,NA,NA,TGTGCCAGCAGTTTACTAGGGGTTGTACAGCCCCAGCATTTT,CASSLLGVVQPQHF
TRBV5-6,TRBJ1-5,NA,TRBD1,TGTGCCAGCAGCTTCTTCAGGACAGGGGTAGATCAGCCCCAGCATTTT,CASSFFRTGVDQPQHF
TRBV18,TRBJ2-2,NA,NA,TGTGCCAGCTCACCACCGGAGTCCGGGGAGCTGTTTTTT,CASSPPESGELFF
TRBV19,TRBJ1-1,NA,NA,TGTGCCAGTAGTATAAACCTCATGAACACTGAAGCTTTCTTT,CASSINLMNTEAFF
TRBV5-6,TRBJ2-5,NA,NA,TGTGCCAGCAGCTTAAGGCACAAACAAGAGACCCAGTACTTC,CASSLRHKQETQYF